What follows are 5 T cell receptor beta chains derived from one specimen sequenced in a study of shared clonotypes between healthy human individuals. The method was immunoSEQ multiplex PCR; TCRdb's version includes in-frame clones alone and lacks a portion of them. The sample has 900,000 to 1,200,000 clones; around 82% are singletons. What was sequenced was memory CD4+ T cells from PBMCs. Subset indicated: CD45RA-negative fraction. These receptor sequences come from a young man in good health. Some clones in this sample may be carry-over from other donors' samples.

This sequence joins TRBV5-4 and TRBJ2-3, with 9 bases that match TRBD2. J gave up 8 bases and V 4 bases, and 20 bases lay outside the gene matches. Germline lookup yields CDR1 SGHNT and CDR2 YYREEE (reference sequence). CDR3 length: 18 residues. The CDR3 is CASSPILAGGRELGTQYF. The CDR3 DNA sequence: TGTGCCAGCAGCCCCATTCTTGCTGGCGGGAGGGAACTGGGTACGCAGTATTTT.

The chain uses TRBV5-8 and TRBJ1-4, with TRBD1 as a possible D gene (6 bases). CDR1 and CDR2 from the germline V gene are SGHTS and YDEGEE. The germline V and J ends were trimmed by 1 base and 8 bases, with 15 bases remaining between them. This CDR3 is built from 15 residues. DNA for the CDR3: TGTGCCAGCAGCTTGAGGGGGGGGCAGGCCGAAAAACTGTTTTTT. Translated: CASSLRGGQAEKLFF.

This clone was detected a few times. The V and J genes are TRBV7-2 and TRBJ1-6; a possible D gene is TRBD1 (6 bases). CDR3 length: 16 residues. In germline, CDR1 is SGHTA, CDR2 FQGNSA. V was cut by 3 bases and J by 5 bases, with 14 bases left in between. The CDR3 nucleotides read TGTGCCAGCAGCTTGAACAGAGGGGGGAATAATTCACCCCTCCACTTT. Its translation: CASSLNRGGNNSPLHF.

This clone was seen a handful of times. The gene calls are TRBV5-1 and TRBJ1-1; 7 bases agree with TRBD1. CDR3 length equals 13 residues. Losses at the gene ends were 4 bases for V and 7 bases for J; bases not matched to a gene: 7. Germline loops: CDR1 SGHRS, CDR2 YFSETQ. The CDR3 DNA is TGCGCCAGCAGCGAGACAGGGTACGATGAAGCTTTCTTT. This codes for CASSETGYDEAFF.

This clone was found a few times. V gene TRBV6-6 combines with J gene TRBJ2-3; 9 nucleotides match TRBD1. Per germline, CDR1 MNHNY and CDR2 SVGAGI (reference sequence). Germline trimming cut 7 bases from V and 5 bases from J; bases unmatched to any gene: 4. The CDR3 contains 13 residues. The CDR3: CASTTGGVDTQYF. CDR3 DNA: TGTGCCAGCACGACAGGGGGGGTAGATACGCAGTATTTT.